What follows are 21 T cell receptor beta chains derived from one specimen sequenced in a study of blood T cell repertoires in COVID-19. The protocol was immunoSEQ multiplex PCR, while the TCRdb copy is restricted to in-frame clones and leaves out a portion. This table has 100,000 to 150,000 clones, 70% to 80% appearing once. The sequencing sample was made of peripheral blood. The receptors originated from a man aged 45-65 years with acute or convalescent COVID-19.

The gene calls are TRBV3-1 (or the pseudogene TRBV3-2) and TRBJ2-7; maybe TRBD1 (5 bases). Per the germline V gene, CDR1 is LGHDT and CDR2 is YNNKEL (reference sequence). CDR3 length: 15 amino acids. V lost 0 bases to trimming and J lost 6 bases, with 15 bases between them. The CDR3 sequence: CASSQDPGQRGEQYF. In DNA form, the CDR3 reads TGTGCCAGCAGCCAAGATCCAGGGCAAAGAGGCGAGCAGTACTTC.

The V gene is TRBV20-1, the J gene TRBJ2-1; 11 nucleotides agree with TRBD2. This CDR3 spans 14 amino acids. The trim removed 3 bases at V and 7 bases at J, leaving 5 bases unmatched. Germline assignment: CDR1 DFQATT and CDR2 SNEGSKA (reference sequence). The CDR3 region is CSASNSGGGNEQFF. The DNA of the CDR3 is TGCAGTGCTAGTAATAGCGGGGGGGGGAATGAGCAGTTCTTC.

The genes are TRBV9 and TRBJ1-2, with D possibly being TRBD1 (6 bases). V gave up 4 bases and J gave up 8 bases, with 15 bases separating them. Per germline, CDR1 SGDLS and CDR2 YYNGEE. CDR3 size: 13 residues. The CDR3 region has the DNA TGTGCCAGCAGCTACCGGGGGGCTGACGGCTACACCTTC. This gives the protein CASSYRGADGYTF.

The chain links TRBV5-6 to TRBJ2-1; weak D call: TRBD1 (5 bases). Trimming left V 3 bases short and J 6 bases short, with 7 bases between. Germline V lookup: CDR1 SGHDT, CDR2 YYEEEE. CDR3 length: 12 amino acids. CDR3 nucleotides: TGTGCCAGCAGCTGGCAGGGCAATGAGCAGTTCTTC. Translating it yields CASSWQGNEQFF.

The chain combines TRBV11-2 with TRBJ1-1; D is ambiguous. The CDR3 extends over 13 amino acids. The V gene's germline CDR1 is SGHAT and CDR2 FQNNGV. Trimming pared 1 base from V and 2 bases from J, leaving 5 bases between. Written as DNA, the CDR3 is TGTGCCAGCAGCTTAGGGCCTAACACTGAAGCTTTCTTT. Residues: CASSLGPNTEAFF.

The V gene is TRBV2, the J gene TRBJ2-5; 7 positions match TRBD2. V was clipped by 1 base and J by 3 bases; unmatched bases: 2. The CDR3 is 14 residues long. Germline CDR1 reads SNHLY; CDR2 reads FYNNEI. The CDR3 loop is CASSEGLAKETQYF. The CDR3 coding sequence is TGTGCCAGCAGTGAAGGACTAGCCAAAGAGACCCAGTACTTC.

The chain employs TRBV29-1 and TRBJ1-1, with 10 bases identical to TRBD1. CDR3 size: 14 residues. Germline trimming cut 6 bases from V and 5 bases from J; bases unmatched to any gene: 9. CDR1 and CDR2 (germline): SQVTM, ANQGSEA. CDR3 sequence: CSVAGDRGGTEAFF. CDR3 nucleotide sequence: TGCAGCGTCGCCGGGGACAGGGGAGGTACTGAAGCTTTCTTT. Full variable domain (rest looked up from reference TRBV29-1 and TRBJ1-1): SAVISQKPSRDICQRGTSLTIQCQVDSQVTMMFWYRQQPGQSLTLIATANQGSEATYESGFVIDKFPISRPNLTFSTLTVSNMSPEDSSIYLCSVAGDRGGTEAFFGQGTRLTVV.

The chain links TRBV2 to TRBJ2-4, with D unresolved. Trimming removed 6 bases from V and 6 bases from J, with 12 bases in between. This CDR3 comprises 13 residues. Germline-derived CDR1 and CDR2 are SNHLY and FYNNEI. The CDR3 loop is CASRQDAGNIQYF. DNA of the CDR3: TGTGCCAGCAGGCAAGACGCAGGAAACATTCAGTACTTC.

The chain is built from TRBV14 and TRBJ1-3, with D uncertain. The CDR3 totals 14 residues. CDR1 is SGHDN and CDR2 is FVKESK in the germline V gene. Trimming shortened V by 6 bases and J by 2 bases, and 11 bases separated the two germline ends. The CDR3 sequence: CASRLSGTGNTIYF. For the CDR3, the DNA is TGTGCCAGCAGGCTCTCAGGAACTGGAAACACCATATATTTT. Drawing the rest from reference TRBV14 and TRBJ1-3, the complete variable domain is EAGVTQFPSHSVIEKGQTVTLRCDPISGHDNLYWYRRVMGKEIKFLLHFVKESKQDESGMPNNRFLAERTGGTYSTLKVQPAELEDSGVYFCASRLSGTGNTIYFGEGSWLTVV.

Only one count was recorded for this clone. The chain links TRBV3-1 (or the pseudogene TRBV3-2) to TRBJ2-1; 13 nucleotides match TRBD2. In germline, CDR1 is LGHDT, CDR2 YNNKEL (reference sequence). The CDR3 length is 15 residues. V shed 4 bases and J 7 bases; nucleotides not matched to a gene: 4. The CDR3 region is CASSPRTSGSNEQFF. The CDR3 DNA sequence: TGTGCCAGCAGCCCAAGGACTAGCGGGAGTAATGAGCAGTTCTTC.

This clone was seen only a few times. The genes are TRBV19 and TRBJ2-7; no reliable D call. Between the trimmed V and J ends, which lost 3 bases and 5 bases, there was a span of 17 bases. CDR3 size: 15 residues. CDR1 is LNHDA and CDR2 is SQIVND in the germline V gene (reference sequence). CDR3 DNA: TGTGCCAGTAGTATGACGGCAGGCTCAGTAAACGAGCAGTACTTC. It translates to CASSMTAGSVNEQYF. Together with reference TRBV19 and TRBJ2-7, the CDR3 gives the full variable domain: DGGITQSPKYLFRKEGQNVTLSCEQNLNHDAMYWYRQDPGQGLRLIYYSQIVNDFQKGDIAEGYSVSREKKESFPLTVTSAQKNPTAFYLCASSMTAGSVNEQYFGPGTRLTVT.

The rearrangement links TRBV7-3 to TRBJ2-7; 7 bases agree with TRBD2. The junction had 13 bases not matched to a gene; V was cut back by 4 bases and J by 4 bases. CDR3 length: 16 residues. Germline V gene sequence: CDR1 SGHTA, CDR2 FQGTGA. The DNA for the CDR3 is TGTGCCAGCAGCTCAAAGGCAGGCGGGAGCTCTTACGAGCAGTACTTC. Encoded protein: CASSSKAGGSSYEQYF.

The V call is TRBV3-1 (or the pseudogene TRBV3-2), the J call TRBJ1-5, with unresolved D. CDR1 and CDR2 from the germline V gene are LGHDT and YNNKEL (reference sequence). Deletions cut 2 bases from V and 4 bases from J, with 6 bases between. The CDR3 is 13 residues long. CDR3 protein: CASSQPGNQPQHF. CDR3 in DNA: TGTGCCAGCAGCCAACCGGGAAATCAGCCCCAGCATTTT.

This sequence joins TRBV6-5 and TRBJ2-3; tentative D call: TRBD2 (5 bases). Trimming shortened V by 6 bases and J by 6 bases, and 13 bases separated the two germline ends. This CDR3 spans 13 amino acids. Germline loops: CDR1 MNHEY, CDR2 SVGAGI. The CDR3 sequence is CASREGQTDTQYF. The CDR3 coding sequence is TGTGCCAGCAGAGAGGGCCAGACGGATACGCAGTATTTT.

The chain couples TRBV3-1 (or the pseudogene TRBV3-2) to TRBJ2-7; D unclear. Germline V lookup: CDR1 LGHDT, CDR2 YNNKEL (reference sequence). V was clipped by 1 base and J by 0 bases, with 7 bases between them. This CDR3 comprises 14 residues. The CDR3, as DNA: TGTGCCAGCAGCCAAGTGAGGAACTCCTACGAGCAGTACTTC. Protein: CASSQVRNSYEQYF.

The J gene is TRBJ2-7, the V gene TRBV6-5; maybe TRBD2 (6 bases). V lost 0 bases, J lost 2 bases, and 14 bases lay in between. Germline CDR1 and CDR2: MNHEY and SVGAGI. This CDR3 has 16 amino acids. The CDR3 nucleotides read TGTGCCAGCAGTTACTCGTTTGGAGGGCGCGCCTACGAGCAGTACTTC. It translates to CASSYSFGGRAYEQYF.

The chain uses TRBV28 and TRBJ1-1, with a tentative D call TRBD1 (6 bases). V gave up 7 bases and J gave up 6 bases, with 12 bases separating them. The CDR3 has 12 residues. Germline CDR1 is MDHEN and CDR2 is SYDVKM. The CDR3 nucleotides read TGTGCCAGCACCCACCGACAGGCTGAAGCTTTCTTT. Amino acid sequence: CASTHRQAEAFF.

The V and J genes are TRBV19 and TRBJ2-1; D remains unclear. Germline V gene lookup returns CDR1 LNHDA and CDR2 SQIVND (reference sequence). V shed 7 bases and J shed 6 bases, with 19 bases lying between them. The CDR3 contains 15 residues. The DNA of the CDR3 is TGTGCCAGTAATGGCCGCGCGGATCAATTCAATGAGCAGTTCTTC. It specifies CASNGRADQFNEQFF.

Only one count was recorded for this clone. The genes are TRBV21-1 and TRBJ1-1; the DNA was not used to check the table's D call, TRBD1. TRBV21-1 is a documented pseudogene. This CDR3 comprises 16 residues. Here the CDR3 DNA reads TGTGCCAGCAGCAAACCCACGGGACAGGTGAACACTGAAGCTTTCTTT. This gives the protein CASSKPTGQVNTEAFF.

The V gene is TRBV5-1, the J gene TRBJ2-1, with 9 bases matching TRBD2. The CDR3 loop spans 16 amino acids. J lost 3 bases, V lost 4 bases, and 8 bases had no gene match. CDR1 is SGHRS and CDR2 is YFSETQ in the germline V gene. CDR3 bases: TGCGCCAGCAGCGCGCATAGCGGGAGCCGCTACAATGAGCAGTTCTTC. Amino acid sequence: CASSAHSGSRYNEQFF. Based on the CDR3 plus reference TRBV5-1 and TRBJ2-1, the full variable domain is KAGVTQTPRYLIKTRGQQVTLSCSPISGHRSVSWYQQTPGQGLQFLFEYFSETQRNKGNFPGRFSGRQFSNSRSEMNVSTLELGDSALYLCASSAHSGSRYNEQFFGPGTRLTVL.

The chain joins TRBV11-2 to TRBJ2-3, with 10 bases identical to TRBD1. The CDR3 sequence is 15 residues long. The V segment lost 1 base and the J segment 3 bases; nucleotides outside the gene matches: 1. Germline V CDR1 and CDR2: SGHAT, FQNNGV. CDR3 residues: CASSLGGQGTDTQYF. Written as DNA, the CDR3 is TGTGCCAGCAGCTTAGGGGGACAGGGGACAGATACGCAGTATTTT.